The 27 T cell receptor beta chains presented below share a single source sample, sequenced in a study of OX40 agonist ivuxolimab in advanced cancers. Method: immunoSEQ multiplex PCR; TCRdb's copy keeps in-frame clones and lacks some. The data contain 90,000 to 100,000 clones, roughly 87% of them singletons. The specimen comprised CD4+ or CD8+ T cells sorted from blood, sampled in a trial of the OX40 agonist ivuxolimab. These receptors were obtained from an adult with an advanced solid tumor such as melanoma, head and neck, liver or kidney cancer.

The rearrangement uses TRBV7-3 and TRBJ2-2; D remains ambiguous. V dropped 4 bases and J dropped 4 bases, with 16 bases sitting between them. This CDR3 comprises 16 residues. Germline CDR1 reads SGHTA; CDR2 reads FQGTGA. The CDR3 sequence is CASSSSPRLSTGELFF. In DNA, the CDR3 is TGTGCCAGCAGCTCCTCGCCCCGCCTTTCCACCGGGGAGCTGTTTTTT.

V and J are TRBV28 and TRBJ2-7; 10 nucleotides agree with TRBD2. This CDR3 has 16 amino acids. V was clipped by 4 bases and J by 2 bases; unmatched bases: 8. The germline V gene encodes CDR1 MDHEN and CDR2 SYDVKM. The CDR3 DNA reads as TGTGCCAGCAGTTCCAGCGGGAGGGGAACTCCCTACGAGCAGTACTTC. Encoded protein: CASSSSGRGTPYEQYF.

The chain links TRBV2 to TRBJ1-1, with D perhaps matching TRBD1 (5 bases). Germline CDR1 reads SNHLY; CDR2 reads FYNNEI. Trimming removed 5 bases at V and 0 bases at J, with 16 bases between. The CDR3 runs to 16 residues. CDR3 region: CASSLDRDPLNTEAFF. Written as DNA, the CDR3 is TGTGCCAGCAGTCTGGACCGGGACCCCTTGAACACTGAAGCTTTCTTT.

The J gene is TRBJ1-2, the V gene TRBV9, with D perhaps TRBD1 (6 bases). Trimming took 4 bases from V and 7 from J, leaving 20 bases between them. CDR3 length equals 15 residues. Germline CDR1 is SGDLS and CDR2 is YYNGEE. The CDR3: CASSSIGGSLGGYTF. The DNA for the CDR3 is TGTGCCAGCAGCTCTATAGGGGGGTCCTTAGGTGGCTACACCTTC.

V usage is TRBV18 and J usage is TRBJ2-5; D remains ambiguous. The DNA end is more similar to TRBJ2-7, so the J call may be wrong. CDR3 length: 14 residues. The V gene's germline CDR1 is KGHSH and CDR2 LQKENI. The CDR3 nucleotides are TGTGCCAGCTCACCCCCCGGACGGCCCTACGAGCAGTACTTC. Translation gives CASSPPGRPYEQYF.

The CDR3 region is CASSLSYTDTQYF. The CDR3 nucleotides read TGTGCCAGCAGTTTGTCATACACAGATACGCAGTATTTT. The rearrangement links TRBV27 to TRBJ2-3; D uncertain. Germline V CDR1 and CDR2: MNHEY, SMNVEV (reference sequence). V was trimmed by 3 bases and J by 2 bases, leaving 6 bases between them. The CDR3 has 13 amino acids.

The chain uses TRBV18 and TRBJ2-7, with D tentatively TRBD1 (6 bases). The CDR3 has 14 amino acids. The germline V gene encodes CDR1 KGHSH and CDR2 LQKENI. Trimming took off 6 bases at V and 2 bases at J, with 14 bases between the two ends. CDR3 sequence (DNA): TGTGCCAGCTCCCTCGGACAGATTACCTACGAGCAGTACTTC. Its translation: CASSLGQITYEQYF.

The chain is built from TRBV5-6 and TRBJ2-6; D is unresolved. The germline gives CDR1 SGHDT, CDR2 YYEEEE. This CDR3 comprises 13 residues. The V end was cut by 7 bases, the J end by 2 bases, with 7 bases between. The CDR3 DNA reads as TGTGCCAGCGGGGATGCTGGGGCCAACGTCCTGACTTTC. Translated, it gives CASGDAGANVLTF.

The V gene is TRBV2, the J gene TRBJ1-2; no firm D call. Trimming took 2 bases from V and 8 from J, leaving 6 bases between them. In germline, CDR1 is SNHLY, CDR2 FYNNEI. This CDR3 has 11 amino acids. CDR3 coding DNA: TGTGCCAGCAGTGAAAGGGAAGGCTACACCTTC. It translates to CASSEREGYTF.

V gene TRBV5-6 combines with J gene TRBJ2-2; D may correspond to TRBD1 or TRBD2 (5 bases each). Germline assignment: CDR1 SGHDT and CDR2 YYEEEE. This CDR3 has 13 amino acids. V was shortened by 2 bases and J by 5 bases, with 7 bases between the two germline ends. CDR3 coding DNA: TGTGCCAGCAGCTTATGGGGGACCGGGGAGCTGTTTTTT. Translating it yields CASSLWGTGELFF.

The CDR3 spells CAISQSGGDNEQFF. In DNA form, the CDR3 reads TGTGCCATCAGTCAAAGTGGGGGAGATAATGAGCAGTTCTTC. The chain has TRBV10-3 and TRBJ2-1; D may correspond to TRBD1 or TRBD2 (5 bases each). This CDR3 spans 14 amino acids. CDR1 is ENHRY and CDR2 is SYGVKD in the germline V gene. V shed 5 bases and J shed 7 bases, with 15 bases lying between them.

This chain joins TRBV5-6 and TRBJ1-2, with TRBD1 as a possible D gene (6 bases). CDR1 and CDR2 from the germline V gene are SGHDT and YYEEEE. CDR3 length: 14 amino acids. V shed 3 bases and J shed 5 bases, with 14 bases lying between them. Written as DNA, the CDR3 is TGTGCCAGCAGCTCGCGACAGGATGGGTATGGCTACACCTTC. Translated: CASSSRQDGYGYTF.

V usage is TRBV6-1 and J usage is TRBJ1-4, with D perhaps matching TRBD1 (6 bases). Trimming pared 8 bases from V and 12 bases from J, leaving 13 bases between. This CDR3 is built from 11 residues. Germline CDR1 MNHNS, CDR2 SASEGT. CDR3 nucleotide sequence: TGTGCCAGCCTCAGAAGGGGGGAACTGTTTTTT. As protein: CASLRRGELFF.

The CDR3 DNA reads as TGTGCCAGTAGTTTCATCTCTGGAAACACCATATATTTT. Translation: CASSFISGNTIYF. This chain connects TRBV19 to TRBJ1-3; D call uncertain. The V and J ends lost 5 bases and 0 bases respectively, with 5 bases between them. This CDR3 region has 13 residues. Germline-derived CDR1 and CDR2 are LNHDA and SQIVND (reference sequence).

This rearrangement joins TRBV27 to TRBJ2-3; D remains ambiguous. The CDR3 extends over 13 amino acids. V was cut by 2 bases and J by 1 base, with 4 bases left in between. Germline V gene data show CDR1 as MNHEY and CDR2 as SMNVEV (reference sequence). CDR3 residues: CASSLDGTDTQYF. The CDR3 bases are TGTGCCAGCAGTTTAGATGGCACAGATACGCAGTATTTT.

The V call is TRBV25-1, the J call TRBJ2-4; either TRBD1 or TRBD2 may fit D (5 bases each). This CDR3 has 13 amino acids. The V gene lost 4 bases and the J gene lost 15 bases, with 19 bases spanning the gap. Germline CDR1 and CDR2: MGHDK and SYGVNS. The CDR3 is CASSGPPGERGYF. In DNA, the CDR3 is TGTGCCAGCAGTGGACCGCCCGGGGAGAGGGGGTACTTC.

The chain combines TRBV19 with TRBJ2-1; 13 nucleotides line up with TRBD2. J was trimmed by 6 bases and V by 6 bases; bases with no gene match: 8. This CDR3 comprises 16 residues. CDR1 is LNHDA, CDR2 SQIVND, per germline (reference sequence). CDR3 coding DNA: TGTGCCAGTAGGCCTCGGGGGACTAGCGGGGCCAATGAGCAGTTCTTC. Its protein is CASRPRGTSGANEQFF.

V and J are TRBV7-9 and TRBJ1-2, with D perhaps matching TRBD1 (5 bases). Trimming took off 2 bases at V and 3 bases at J, with 7 bases between the two ends. Germline CDR1 is SEHNR and CDR2 is FQNEAQ (reference sequence). The CDR3 length is 13 residues. DNA of the CDR3: TGTGCCAGCAGCTTAAAAGGGGACTATGGCTACACCTTC. Translation gives CASSLKGDYGYTF.

CDR3 DNA sequence: TGTGCCAGCAGTTCTTCCGGTCCTCATTTTAATCAGCCCCAGCATTTT. Its translation: CASSSSGPHFNQPQHF. The chain employs TRBV6-5 and TRBJ1-5; D gene ambiguous. CDR3 length equals 16 residues. V was shortened by 4 bases and J by 4 bases, with 17 bases between the two germline ends. Per germline, CDR1 MNHEY and CDR2 SVGAGI.

The chain employs TRBV7-6 and TRBJ2-7; the match to TRBD1 covers 12 bases. Trimming at V came to 5 bases and at J to 4 bases, leaving 3 bases not matched to a gene. The V gene's germline CDR1 is SGHVS and CDR2 FNYEAQ. The CDR3 consists of 14 residues. The CDR3 sequence is CASSRDRGRYEQYF. In DNA, the CDR3 is TGTGCCAGCAGCCGGGACAGGGGGCGATACGAGCAGTACTTC.

The gene calls are TRBV4-2 and TRBJ2-7, with a weak D call TRBD1 (6 bases). This CDR3 comprises 14 residues. The V end was cut by 4 bases, the J end by 1 base, with 11 bases between. Germline CDR1 reads LGHNA; CDR2 reads YNFKEQ. The CDR3: CASSRRTDSYEQYF. DNA for the CDR3: TGTGCCAGCAGCCGCCGGACAGATTCCTACGAGCAGTACTTC.

The chain joins TRBV5-6 to TRBJ1-5, with 10 bases fitting TRBD1. With V trimmed by 3 bases and J by 6 bases, 3 bases remained unmatched. The CDR3 extends over 14 amino acids. Germline assignment: CDR1 SGHDT and CDR2 YYEEEE. The chain's CDR3 is CASSSRDRGQPQHF. The CDR3 DNA is TGTGCCAGCAGCTCCCGGGACAGGGGTCAGCCCCAGCATTTT.

The chain has TRBV5-1 and TRBJ2-3; unclear D gene. Germline V gene sequence: CDR1 SGHRS, CDR2 YFSETQ. The CDR3 covers 15 residues. Trimming shortened V by 3 bases and J by 2 bases, and 13 bases separated the two germline ends. The CDR3 region has the DNA TGCGCCAGCAGCTACCGGGTCCCCAACACAGATACGCAGTATTTT. The encoded protein is CASSYRVPNTDTQYF.

The V gene is TRBV2, the J gene TRBJ2-5; tentative D call: TRBD2 (6 bases). Per germline, CDR1 SNHLY and CDR2 FYNNEI. The CDR3 totals 14 residues. The CDR3 DNA is TGTGCAGAGGGGCAGTGGGGGGTTCAAGAGACCCAGTACTTC. This gives the protein CAEGQWGVQETQYF.

The chain couples TRBV5-1 to TRBJ2-2; a possible D gene is TRBD1 (6 bases). This CDR3 is built from 16 residues. Germline V gene sequence: CDR1 SGHRS, CDR2 YFSETQ. The V end lost 4 bases, the J end lost 4 bases, and 17 bases lay between the germline ends. For the CDR3, the DNA is TGCGCCAGCAGCGAGAACCCTACAGGGTCCACCGGGGAGCTGTTTTTT. Translating it yields CASSENPTGSTGELFF.

This chain links TRBV5-1 with TRBJ2-3, with D perhaps TRBD2 (5 bases). CDR1 is SGHRS and CDR2 is YFSETQ in the germline V gene. This CDR3 has 13 residues. The ends were cut back, 5 bases at V and 0 bases at J, with 7 bases in the middle. Here the CDR3 reads CASREASTDTQYF. In nucleotides, the CDR3 is TGCGCCAGCAGGGAGGCAAGCACAGATACGCAGTATTTT.

The chain recombines TRBV7-9 with TRBJ1-3; tentatively, D is TRBD1 (6 bases). The CDR3 is 14 amino acids. Trimming removed 4 bases from V and 3 bases from J, with 10 bases in between. Germline CDR1 SEHNR, CDR2 FQNEAQ (reference sequence). In DNA, the CDR3 is TGTGCCAGCAGCTCGGACAGCATTGGAAACACCATATATTTT. It encodes CASSSDSIGNTIYF.